The 11 T cell receptor beta chains below all came from one sample that was sequenced in a study of T cell responses to AZD1222 COVID-19 vaccine. Produced via immunoSEQ multiplex PCR; TCRdb's table is partial and in-frame only. The table shows over 150,000 clones, with 90% to 95% occurring only once. The material was peripheral blood, obtained 28 days after the second dose of the MenACWY control vaccine. Receptors originate from an adult who received the MenACWY meningococcal vaccine as a control.

This clone was seen a single time. V and J are TRBV5-4 and TRBJ1-1; a possible D gene is TRBD1 (5 bases). The V end lost 5 bases, the J end lost 1 base, and 15 bases lay between the germline ends. This CDR3 region has 15 residues. Germline lookup yields CDR1 SGHNT and CDR2 YYREEE (reference sequence). The CDR3 sequence is CASSPPAGRNTEAFF. DNA for the CDR3: TGTGCCAGCAGTCCCCCCGCAGGGCGGAACACTGAAGCTTTCTTT.

The J gene is TRBJ1-2, the V gene TRBV5-1; D is perhaps TRBD1 (5 bases). V was trimmed by 0 bases and J by 2 bases, leaving 14 bases between them. The germline V gene has CDR1 SGHRS and CDR2 YFSETQ. The CDR3 length is 16 residues. The CDR3 region is CASSLGGGFKNYGYTF. The DNA of the CDR3 is TGCGCCAGCAGCTTGGGGGGCGGCTTTAAAAACTATGGCTACACCTTC.

V usage is TRBV4-1 and J usage is TRBJ1-2, with 11 bases fitting TRBD1. Germline V CDR1 and CDR2: MGHRA, YSYEKL. V was pared by 3 bases and J by 7 bases, with 4 bases of the junction left unmatched. This CDR3 contains 14 residues. CDR3 loop: CASSQGQGEGGYTF. The CDR3 DNA follows: TGCGCCAGCAGCCAGGGACAGGGGGAAGGTGGCTACACCTTC.

The genes are TRBV5-4 and TRBJ1-2; tentatively, D is TRBD1 (5 bases). Germline CDR1 and CDR2: SGHNT and YYREEE (reference sequence). V lost 2 bases, J lost 3 bases, and 17 bases lay in between. The CDR3 runs to 16 residues. The CDR3 DNA is TGTGCCAGCAGCTTCGGGGACGGCAGGGCCGACTATGGCTACACCTTC. It codes for CASSFGDGRADYGYTF.

The chain joins TRBV5-6 to TRBJ2-7; TRBD1 agrees at 7 bases. CDR1 is SGHDT and CDR2 is YYEEEE in the germline V gene. The CDR3 covers 15 residues. V dropped 4 bases and J dropped 3; count of bases not matched to a gene: 10. CDR3 coding DNA: TGTGCCAGCAGCCCCCCGACAGGGAACAACTACGAGCAGTACTTC. Protein: CASSPPTGNNYEQYF.

The V call is TRBV6-5, the J call TRBJ1-1; no clear D gene. Germline lookup yields CDR1 MNHEY and CDR2 SVGAGI. V was pared by 6 bases and J by 4 bases, with 12 bases between. This CDR3 is 13 amino acids long. The CDR3 is CASSTDVGTEAFF. The CDR3 region has the DNA TGTGCCAGCAGCACAGATGTCGGCACTGAAGCTTTCTTT.

The chain combines TRBV7-2 with TRBJ2-7; tentative D call: TRBD1 (5 bases). V lost 5 bases, J lost 0 bases, and 11 bases lay in between. The CDR3 covers 14 residues. CDR1 SGHTA and CDR2 FQGNSA come from the germline V gene. This CDR3 is CASSPGWSSYEQYF. The CDR3 region has the DNA TGTGCCAGCAGCCCAGGGTGGAGCTCCTACGAGCAGTACTTC.

The chain carries TRBV7-3 and TRBJ1-2, with D perhaps TRBD1 (5 bases). The CDR3 consists of 14 residues. In germline, CDR1 is SGHTA, CDR2 FQGTGA. V was trimmed by 3 bases and J by 5 bases, leaving 13 bases between them. The DNA for the CDR3 is TGTGCCAGCAGCTTGACCGGGGGAGGGTATGGCTACACCTTC. Encoded protein: CASSLTGGGYGYTF.

This chain joins TRBV28 and TRBJ1-3; no firm D call. Trimming shortened V by 5 bases and J by 0 bases, and 2 bases separated the two germline ends. CDR3 size: 12 residues. Germline V gives CDR1 MDHEN, CDR2 SYDVKM. This CDR3 reads CASSTSGNTIYF. As DNA, the CDR3 is TGTGCCAGCAGTACCTCTGGAAACACCATATATTTT.

The rearrangement joins TRBV5-4 to TRBJ2-7, with D unclear. V lost 0 bases and J lost 3, with 10 bases in between. Germline values: CDR1 SGHNT, CDR2 YYREEE (reference sequence). The CDR3 is 14 residues long. This chain's CDR3 is CASSLVGTRYEQYF. CDR3 DNA: TGTGCCAGCAGCTTGGTGGGTACTCGCTACGAGCAGTACTTC. Filled out from reference TRBV5-4 and TRBJ2-7, the complete variable domain reads ETGVTQSPTHLIKTRGQQVTLRCSSQSGHNTVSWYQQALGQGPQFIFQYYREEENGRGNFPPRFSGLQFPNYSSELNVNALELDDSALYLCASSLVGTRYEQYFGPGTRLTVT.

The V gene is TRBV11-2, the J gene TRBJ2-5; tentative D call: TRBD2 (6 bases). V lost 6 bases, J lost 6 bases, and 14 bases lay in between. This CDR3 contains 13 residues. The germline gives CDR1 SGHAT, CDR2 FQNNGV. The DNA for the CDR3 is TGTGCCAGCAGGGGAGGCGGGGTAAAGACCCAGTACTTC. Amino acid sequence: CASRGGGVKTQYF. Based on the CDR3 plus reference TRBV11-2 and TRBJ2-5, the full variable domain is EAGVAQSPRYKIIEKRQSVAFWCNPISGHATLYWYQQILGQGPKLLIQFQNNGVVDDSQLPKDRFSAERLKGVDSTLKIQPAKLEDSAVYLCASRGGGVKTQYFGPGTRLLVL.